These 12 T cell receptor beta chains originate from one sample sequenced in a study of T-cell memory formation after mild COVID-19. TCRdb fed the 5' RACE reads into MiXCR, producing one record per CDR3 protein. The sample yields fewer than 650,000 distinct CDR3 sequences, approximately 15% seen once. The sequenced sample was PBMCs or a T cell subset sorted from them (not recorded which). The receptors come from an adult woman who had mild COVID-19 (a few samples of this study predate the infection). Cell type and time point are not known.

The chain combines TRBV28 with TRBJ1-1; D may be TRBD1 (5 bases). Per the germline V gene, CDR1 is MDHEN and CDR2 is SYDVKM. Trimming shortened V by 9 bases and J by 5 bases, and 16 bases separated the two germline ends. CDR3 length: 13 amino acids. Here the CDR3 reads CASGHFPRTEAFF. In DNA form, the CDR3 reads TGTGCCAGTGGACATTTTCCTAGAACTGAAGCTTTCTTT. The complete variable domain, with remaining parts taken from reference TRBV28 and TRBJ1-1, reads DVKVTQSSRYLVKRTGEKVFLECVQDMDHENMFWYRQDPGLGLRLIYFSYDVKMKEKGDIPEGYSVSREKKERFSLILESASTNQTSMYLCASGHFPRTEAFFGQGTRLTVV.

This rearrangement joins TRBV25-1 to TRBJ1-2; D not certain. V dropped 3 bases and J dropped 2 bases, with 10 bases sitting between them. Germline V gene sequence: CDR1 MGHDK, CDR2 SYGVNS. The CDR3 extends over 14 amino acids. CDR3 sequence: CASSDSSGNYGYTF. CDR3 DNA sequence: TGTGCCAGCAGTGACTCCTCAGGAAACTATGGCTACACCTTC.

V usage is TRBV27 and J usage is TRBJ2-6, with 7 bases identical to TRBD2. The germline CDR1 and CDR2 sequences are MNHEY and SMNVEV (reference sequence). This CDR3 contains 15 residues. After removal of 6 bases from V and 4 bases from J, the junction contained 6 bases not matched to a gene. The CDR3 sequence is CASRTGTTGANVLTF. In DNA form, the CDR3 reads TGTGCCAGCAGAACCGGGACTACGGGGGCCAACGTCCTGACTTTC.

V gene TRBV30 combines with J gene TRBJ2-5; D is unclear. Per germline, CDR1 GTSNPN and CDR2 SVGIG (reference sequence). The CDR3 length is 13 residues. V gave up 0 bases and J gave up 7 bases, with 12 bases separating them. The CDR3 DNA reads as TGTGCCTGGAGTGTGGCGTCGAAGGGGACCCAGTACTTC. Protein: CAWSVASKGTQYF.

This clonotype has a handful of counts. The chain employs TRBV18 and TRBJ2-7, with unresolved D. The CDR3 has 15 amino acids. V gave up 2 bases and J gave up 1 base, with 12 bases separating them. Per germline, CDR1 KGHSH and CDR2 LQKENI. The CDR3 coding sequence is TGTGCCAGCTCACCAAGCACTGAAAGATCCTACGAGCAGTACTTC. This gives the protein CASSPSTERSYEQYF.

This chain links TRBV12-3 or TRBV12-4 with TRBJ1-5, with TRBD1 matching 8 bases. Trimming took 6 bases from V and 6 from J; bases not matched to a gene: 7. The CDR3 sequence is 14 residues long. Here the CDR3 DNA reads TGTGCCAGCAGCACAGGGGGGGTAGGTCAGCCCCAGCATTTT. It encodes CASSTGGVGQPQHF.

This clonotype has more than one count but fewer than ten. The V gene is TRBV25-1, the J gene TRBJ2-7; no definite D call. V gave up 4 bases and J gave up 2 bases, with 9 bases separating them. The germline gives CDR1 MGHDK, CDR2 SYGVNS. CDR3 length: 13 amino acids. The CDR3 is CASSVGSAYEQYF. In DNA, the CDR3 is TGTGCCAGCAGTGTAGGGTCTGCCTACGAGCAGTACTTC.

This clonotype appeared a few times. This rearrangement joins TRBV18 to TRBJ2-1; 8 bases align to TRBD2. CDR1 and CDR2 from the germline V gene are KGHSH and LQKENI. Trimming removed 3 bases from V and 0 bases from J; junction bases left unmatched: 10. CDR3 size: 18 residues. CDR3 protein: CASSPRQGRGGSYNEQFF. The DNA of the CDR3 is TGTGCCAGCTCACCGAGGCAGGGTCGGGGGGGCTCCTACAATGAGCAGTTCTTC. The variable domain in full, with the rest retrieved from reference TRBV18 and TRBJ2-1, is NAGVMQNPRHLVRRRGQEARLRCSPMKGHSHVYWYRQLPEEGLKFMVYLQKENIIDESGMPKERFSAEFPKEGPSILRIQQVVRGDSAAYFCASSPRQGRGGSYNEQFFGPGTRLTVL.

In its sample, this clonotype was seen many times. This chain joins TRBV7-6 and TRBJ2-5; 9 bases are shared with TRBD1. CDR3 length equals 14 residues. The trim removed 5 bases at V and 5 bases at J, leaving 6 bases unmatched. Germline CDR1 SGHVS, CDR2 FNYEAQ. The CDR3 here is CASSARTGVETQYF. The CDR3 nucleotides are TGTGCCAGCAGCGCAAGGACAGGGGTGGAGACCCAGTACTTC.

The chain couples TRBV20-1 to TRBJ1-1; perhaps TRBD1 as D (6 bases). This CDR3 has 12 amino acids. V was clipped by 6 bases and J by 5 bases, with 13 bases between them. Germline values: CDR1 DFQATT, CDR2 SNEGSKA (reference sequence). The CDR3, as DNA: TGCAGTGCCAAGGGGGGGGGTACTGAAGCTTTCTTT. It encodes CSAKGGGTEAFF.

This clonotype has a handful of counts. This chain joins TRBV27 and TRBJ2-1; 8 bases are a match to TRBD2. CDR1 and CDR2 (germline): MNHEY, SMNVEV (reference sequence). CDR3 length: 16 amino acids. The ends lost 6 bases at V and 3 bases at J; junction bases unmatched: 10. CDR3 in DNA: TGTGCCAGCAGCACTATCGGGGGGGCCAGCTACAATGAGCAGTTCTTC. It specifies CASSTIGGASYNEQFF.

The chain joins TRBV3-1 to TRBJ2-6; D might be TRBD1 (6 bases). V shed 3 bases and J shed 0 bases, with 6 bases lying between them. The germline V gene has CDR1 LGHDT and CDR2 YNNKEL (reference sequence). This CDR3 region has 15 residues. CDR3 amino acids: CASSHRGSGANVLTF. The CDR3 nucleotides read TGTGCCAGCAGCCACAGGGGCTCTGGGGCCAACGTCCTGACTTTC.